This TCR beta chain was found in a study of T-cell memory formation after mild COVID-19. Points from the study as a whole: Among clones contracting day 15 to 85, CD4/CD8 was balanced, whereas later expanders leaned CD4+. Several responding clones turned up in pre-infection memory, indicating that cross-reactive memory may have taken part. CD8+ contracting clones occupied EMRA, while CD4+ ones occupied mainly CM and EM.

Comments on this clonotype: No antigen is known for it.

cDNA libraries for TCR alpha and TCR beta, carrying sample barcodes and UMIs, came from 5'RACE with constant-segment primers. TCRdb independently ran MiXCR on the 5' RACE reads; one entry per CDR3 protein. The sample lists approximately 400,000 distinct CDR3 sequences, approximately 18% occurring once. This receptor was taken from a man between 18 and 29 years old who had mild COVID-19 (a few samples of this study predate the infection). Cell type and time point are not known. Material for sequencing was PBMCs or a T cell subset sorted from them (not recorded which).

CDR3 sequence (DNA): TGTGCCAGGGAGGCTAACTATGGCTACACCTTC. Its protein is CAREANYGYTF. The V gene is TRBV7-3, the J gene TRBJ1-2, with D unresolved. Deletions cut 9 bases from V and 0 bases from J, with 5 bases between. The CDR3 is 11 residues long. The germline gives CDR1 SGHTA, CDR2 FQGTGA.